This TCR beta chain originates from a study of T cell responses to AZD1222 COVID-19 vaccine. Whole-study findings and limits: Seropositive status at baseline applied to only five or six AZD1222 recipients.

Assay used: immunoSEQ multiplex PCR; TCRdb lists only in-frame clones, some missing. The table has some 70,000 clones, roughly 80% seen once; the top ten hold over 12%. On this clone itself: Its antigen remains unknown.

The clonotype was recovered from an adult who received the AZD1222 COVID-19 vaccine. This specimen consisted of peripheral blood, obtained 28 days after the second AZD1222 dose.

CDR3 amino acids: CASSFSGNNQPQHF. The DNA for the CDR3 is TGTGCCAGCAGCTTCTCTGGGAACAATCAGCCCCAGCATTTT. The V and J genes are TRBV7-9 and TRBJ1-5; no definite D call. Germline V gene lookup returns CDR1 SEHNR and CDR2 FQNEAQ (reference sequence). The V gene lost 3 bases and the J gene lost 3 bases, with 9 bases spanning the gap. CDR3 length equals 14 residues.